Following are 20 T cell receptor beta chains from one sample sequenced in a study of blood T cell repertoires in COVID-19. The repertoire was sequenced with immunoSEQ multiplex PCR; TCRdb's copy has only in-frame clones and lacks some. This sample carries approximately 150,000 clones, approximately 88% of them seen once, and the ten largest clones take around 2.1%. The sample comprised peripheral blood. Every receptor here comes from a man between 70 and 80 years old with acute or convalescent COVID-19.

The chain has TRBV11-2 and TRBJ1-6; a possible D gene is TRBD1 (5 bases). Germline-derived CDR1 and CDR2 are SGHAT and FQNNGV. V was pared by 3 bases and J by 2 bases, with 8 bases between. The CDR3 consists of 15 residues. The CDR3 sequence: CASSFRGTYNSPLHF. CDR3 nucleotide sequence: TGTGCCAGCAGCTTTCGGGGGACCTATAATTCACCCCTCCACTTT.

The DNA for the CDR3 is TGCGCCAGCAGCCAAGGTGCGGGAGGGCCCAGCTCCTACAATGAGCAGTTCTTC. It is translated as CASSQGAGGPSSYNEQFF. The chain has TRBV4-1 and TRBJ2-1, with 9 bases fitting TRBD2. V lost 1 base to trimming and J lost 0 bases; unmatched junction nucleotides: 7. Germline CDR1 reads MGHRA; CDR2 reads YSYEKL. The CDR3 extends over 18 amino acids.

The J gene is TRBJ1-2, the V gene TRBV6-1, with no clear D. The CDR3 spans 15 residues. Trimming shortened V by 3 bases and J by 5 bases, and 16 bases separated the two germline ends. Germline CDR1 MNHNS, CDR2 SASEGT. The CDR3 protein is CASSDERWRRYGYTF. CDR3 nucleotides: TGTGCCAGCAGTGACGAGCGGTGGCGTCGGTATGGCTACACCTTC.

The V call is TRBV9, the J call TRBJ1-1, with D maybe TRBD1 (6 bases). In germline, CDR1 is SGDLS, CDR2 YYNGEE. Trimming pared 2 bases from V and 4 bases from J, leaving 9 bases between. The CDR3 extends over 13 amino acids. The CDR3 DNA is TGTGCCAGCAGCGTTAACAGGGCCACTGAAGCTTTCTTT. This sequence encodes CASSVNRATEAFF. Supplemented by reference TRBV9 and TRBJ1-1, the full variable domain reads DSGVTQTPKHLITATGQRVTLRCSPRSGDLSVYWYQQSLDQGLQFLIQYYNGEERAKGNILERFSAQQFPDLHSELNLSSLELGDSALYFCASSVNRATEAFFGQGTRLTVV.

In nucleotides, the CDR3 is TGTGCCAGCAGTCCAGGGGGCACGCAGTATTTT. Amino acids: CASSPGGTQYF. The genes are TRBV6-5 and TRBJ2-3, with 8 bases aligning to TRBD1. Trimming took 5 bases from V and 9 from J; bases not matched to a gene: 1. The germline V gene has CDR1 MNHEY and CDR2 SVGAGI. The CDR3 runs 11 residues.

This chain uses TRBV18 with TRBJ1-5, with 7 bases that match TRBD1. This CDR3 contains 15 residues. The germline V gene encodes CDR1 KGHSH and CDR2 LQKENI. V lost 6 bases to trimming and J lost 5 bases; unmatched junction nucleotides: 10. CDR3 nucleotide sequence: TGTGCCAGCTCCCCGACAGGGCTCGGGGATCAGCCCCAGCATTTT. Translation gives CASSPTGLGDQPQHF. The full variable domain, in which reference TRBV18 and TRBJ1-5 provide the parts outside the CDR3, is NAGVMQNPRHLVRRRGQEARLRCSPMKGHSHVYWYRQLPEEGLKFMVYLQKENIIDESGMPKERFSAEFPKEGPSILRIQQVVRGDSAAYFCASSPTGLGDQPQHFGDGTRLSIL.

Here the CDR3 reads CATSDRTSGGGYEQYF. The CDR3 DNA reads as TGTGCCACCAGTGATAGGACTAGCGGGGGGGGCTACGAGCAGTACTTC. The chain joins TRBV24-1 to TRBJ2-7, with 15 bases matching TRBD2. The CDR3 spans 16 residues. Germline V gene data show CDR1 as KGHDR and CDR2 as SFDVKD. Germline trimming cut 3 bases from V and 3 bases from J; bases unmatched to any gene: 2.

This chain joins TRBV21-1 and TRBJ2-2; TRBD2, the table's D call, lacks a check against the DNA. TRBV21-1 is a known pseudogene. This CDR3 is 19 amino acids long. The CDR3 sequence is CASSKHSPRSEKNTGELFF. DNA of the CDR3: TGTGCCAGCAGCAAACACTCGCCCCGGTCTGAGAAGAACACCGGGGAGCTGTTTTTT.

This chain connects TRBV24-1 to TRBJ2-2, with 8 bases aligning to TRBD1. Germline loops: CDR1 KGHDR, CDR2 SFDVKD. J gave up 6 bases and V 4 bases, and 3 bases lay outside the gene matches. This CDR3 has 14 residues. The CDR3 sequence is CATSETGVSGELFF. The CDR3 DNA reads as TGTGCCACCAGTGAGACAGGGGTCTCCGGGGAGCTGTTTTTT.

This sequence joins TRBV2 and TRBJ1-6, with 7 bases that match TRBD1. The J segment lost 8 bases and the V segment lost 5 bases, leaving 9 bases of the junction unmatched. The CDR3 contains 15 residues. Per the germline V gene, CDR1 is SNHLY and CDR2 is FYNNEI. The CDR3 reads CASSINRGRDSPLHF. DNA of the CDR3: TGTGCCAGCAGTATAAACAGGGGCCGCGATTCACCCCTCCACTTT.

The chain recombines TRBV21-1 with TRBJ1-2; TRBD1 was called by the table and not checked on the DNA. TRBV21-1 is annotated as a pseudogene. The length of the CDR3 is 15 residues. The CDR3 sequence is CASSLRTGAGYGYTF. CDR3 coding DNA: TGTGCCAGCAGCTTGCGGACAGGGGCCGGCTATGGCTACACCTTC.

The V and J genes are TRBV24-1 and TRBJ2-3, with 10 bases lining up with TRBD2. From germline, CDR1 is KGHDR and CDR2 SFDVKD. The CDR3 has 17 amino acids. V lost 3 bases to trimming and J lost 2 bases; unmatched junction nucleotides: 7. CDR3 sequence reads: CATSDKLAGGTTDTQYF. The CDR3 nucleotides are TGTGCCACCAGTGATAAGTTAGCGGGAGGCACCACAGATACGCAGTATTTT.

The genes are TRBV7-2 and TRBJ2-7; 8 bases are shared with TRBD1. This CDR3 has 14 amino acids. V gave up 6 bases and J gave up 0 bases; unmatched junction bases: 4. The germline V gene has CDR1 SGHTA and CDR2 FQGNSA. The chain's CDR3 is CASRGQASSYEQYF. CDR3 coding DNA: TGTGCCAGCAGGGGACAGGCGAGCTCCTACGAGCAGTACTTC.

The gene calls are TRBV2 and TRBJ2-7; 8 nucleotides align to TRBD1. This CDR3 has 12 amino acids. Per the germline V gene, CDR1 is SNHLY and CDR2 is FYNNEI. V gave up 6 bases and J gave up 5 bases; unmatched junction bases: 3. The CDR3 here is CASSRGLHEQYF. The CDR3 bases are TGTGCCAGCAGCAGGGGGCTTCACGAGCAGTACTTC.

The chain is built from TRBV9 and TRBJ2-3; no firm D call. V lost 0 bases and J 1 base, leaving 6 bases between the germline ends. Germline lookup yields CDR1 SGDLS and CDR2 YYNGEE. This CDR3 comprises 14 residues. The CDR3 coding sequence is TGTGCCAGCAGCGTAGACTCTGGCACAGATACGCAGTATTTT. Its protein is CASSVDSGTDTQYF. The variable domain in full, with the rest retrieved from reference TRBV9 and TRBJ2-3, is DSGVTQTPKHLITATGQRVTLRCSPRSGDLSVYWYQQSLDQGLQFLIQYYNGEERAKGNILERFSAQQFPDLHSELNLSSLELGDSALYFCASSVDSGTDTQYFGPGTRLTVL.

The chain couples TRBV28 to TRBJ1-4; D might be TRBD1 (5 bases). With 6 bases removed from V and 3 bases from J, the gap between germline ends came to 14 bases. CDR1 is MDHEN, CDR2 SYDVKM, per germline. CDR3 length: 15 residues. The CDR3 here is CASSLRGEANEKLFF. The CDR3 DNA reads as TGTGCCAGCAGCCTCCGGGGGGAGGCTAATGAAAAACTGTTTTTT.

J is TRBJ1-2 and V is TRBV11-2, with a tentative D call TRBD1 (5 bases). This CDR3 spans 14 amino acids. Germline values: CDR1 SGHAT, CDR2 FQNNGV. The V end lost 0 bases, the J end lost 6 bases, and 11 bases lay between the germline ends. Written as DNA, the CDR3 is TGTGCCAGCAGCTTAGAGGTAGGGGCGGATGGCTACACCTTC. Protein: CASSLEVGADGYTF.

This clone was found once. The chain carries TRBV12-3 or TRBV12-4 and TRBJ2-1, with D hard to call. The ends were cut back, 3 bases at V and 8 bases at J, with 8 bases in the middle. CDR3 size: 12 residues. The CDR3 region has the DNA TGTGCCAGCAGTTTGGTTCGGTATGAGCAGTTCTTC. Protein sequence: CASSLVRYEQFF.

The chain recombines TRBV27 with TRBJ1-2; TRBD1 might be the D (5 bases). Trimming removed 3 bases at V and 10 bases at J, with 18 bases between. CDR1 is MNHEY, CDR2 SMNVEV, per germline (reference sequence). The CDR3 length is 14 residues. In nucleotides, the CDR3 is TGTGCCAGCAGTTTCCTCCCCGGGACTCACACCTACACCTTC. Translated, it gives CASSFLPGTHTYTF.

The gene calls are TRBV7-2 and TRBJ2-1; 14 bases fit TRBD2. V lost 4 bases and J lost 6; bases outside the gene matches: 11. Germline assignment: CDR1 SGHTA and CDR2 FQGNSA. The CDR3 runs 18 residues. As DNA, the CDR3 is TGTGCCAGCAGCTCAAGACTAGCGGGGGGGCAAGGTAGCAATGAGCAGTTCTTC. This gives the protein CASSSRLAGGQGSNEQFF.